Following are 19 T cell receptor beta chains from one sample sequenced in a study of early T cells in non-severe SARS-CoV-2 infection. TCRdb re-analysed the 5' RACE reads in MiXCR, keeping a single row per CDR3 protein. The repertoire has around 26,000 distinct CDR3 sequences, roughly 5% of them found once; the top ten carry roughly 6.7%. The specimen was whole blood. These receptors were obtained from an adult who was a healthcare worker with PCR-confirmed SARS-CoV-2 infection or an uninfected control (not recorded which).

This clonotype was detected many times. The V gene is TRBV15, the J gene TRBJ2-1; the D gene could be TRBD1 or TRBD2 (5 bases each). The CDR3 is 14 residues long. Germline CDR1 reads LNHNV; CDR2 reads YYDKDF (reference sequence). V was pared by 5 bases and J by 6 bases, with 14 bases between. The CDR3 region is CATSLLGDLNEQFF. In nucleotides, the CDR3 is TGTGCCACCAGCTTACTTGGGGACCTCAATGAGCAGTTCTTC.

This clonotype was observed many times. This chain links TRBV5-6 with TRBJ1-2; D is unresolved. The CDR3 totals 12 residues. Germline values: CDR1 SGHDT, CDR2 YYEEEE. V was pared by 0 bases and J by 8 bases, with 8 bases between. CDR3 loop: CASSLGLKGYTF. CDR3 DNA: TGTGCCAGCAGCTTGGGACTCAAAGGCTACACCTTC.

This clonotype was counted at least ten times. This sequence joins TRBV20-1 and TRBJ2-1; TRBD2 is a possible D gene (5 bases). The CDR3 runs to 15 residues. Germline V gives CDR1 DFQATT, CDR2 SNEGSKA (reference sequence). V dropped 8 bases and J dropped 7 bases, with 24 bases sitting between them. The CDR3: CSSSPPVAGENEQFF. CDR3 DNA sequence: TGCAGTTCATCCCCCCCCGTCGCCGGGGAAAATGAGCAGTTCTTC.

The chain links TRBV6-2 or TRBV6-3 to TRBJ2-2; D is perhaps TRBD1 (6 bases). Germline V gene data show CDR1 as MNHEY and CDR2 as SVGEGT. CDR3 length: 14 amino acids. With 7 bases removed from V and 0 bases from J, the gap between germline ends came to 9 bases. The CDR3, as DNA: TGTGCCAGCAAGGGGGAAGCGAACACCGGGGAGCTGTTTTTT. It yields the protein CASKGEANTGELFF.

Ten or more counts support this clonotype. The CDR3 reads CASSFGASGGDDTQYF. CDR3 nucleotides: TGTGCCAGCAGCTTTGGAGCTAGCGGGGGAGATGATACGCAGTATTTT. The chain links TRBV7-9 to TRBJ2-3, with 10 bases aligning to TRBD2. The CDR3 spans 16 residues. Germline CDR1 is SEHNR and CDR2 is FQNEAQ (reference sequence). Trimming at V came to 3 bases and at J to 6 bases, leaving 9 bases not matched to a gene.

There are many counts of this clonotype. This chain's CDR3 is CASSLKGGDYETQYF. The CDR3 DNA sequence: TGTGCCAGCAGCTTGAAAGGGGGCGATTACGAGACCCAGTACTTC. The V gene is TRBV5-5, the J gene TRBJ2-5, with TRBD1 matching 7 bases. The CDR3 spans 15 residues. V lost 1 base and J lost 5; bases outside the gene matches: 8. In germline, CDR1 is SGHKS, CDR2 YYEKEE (reference sequence).

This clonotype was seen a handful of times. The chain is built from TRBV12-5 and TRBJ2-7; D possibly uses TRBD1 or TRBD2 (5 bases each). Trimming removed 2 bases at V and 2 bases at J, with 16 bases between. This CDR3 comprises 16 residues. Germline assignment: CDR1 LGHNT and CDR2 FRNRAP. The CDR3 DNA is TGTGCTAGTGGTTTGACGGGGCGGACGGGGACCTACGAGCAGTACTTC. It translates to CASGLTGRTGTYEQYF.

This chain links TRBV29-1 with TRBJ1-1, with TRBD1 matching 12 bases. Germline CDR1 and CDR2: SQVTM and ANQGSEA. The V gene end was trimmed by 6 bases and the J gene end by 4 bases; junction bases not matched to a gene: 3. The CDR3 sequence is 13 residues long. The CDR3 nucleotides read TGCAGCGTGGGACAGGGGGCGGGCACTGAAGCTTTCTTT. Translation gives CSVGQGAGTEAFF.

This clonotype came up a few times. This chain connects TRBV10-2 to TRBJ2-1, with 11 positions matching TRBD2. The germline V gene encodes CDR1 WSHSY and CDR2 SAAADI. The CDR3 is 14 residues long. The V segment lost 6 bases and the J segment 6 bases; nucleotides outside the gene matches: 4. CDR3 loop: CASRTSGVRNEQFF. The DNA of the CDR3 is TGCGCCAGCAGGACTAGCGGGGTTCGCAATGAGCAGTTCTTC.

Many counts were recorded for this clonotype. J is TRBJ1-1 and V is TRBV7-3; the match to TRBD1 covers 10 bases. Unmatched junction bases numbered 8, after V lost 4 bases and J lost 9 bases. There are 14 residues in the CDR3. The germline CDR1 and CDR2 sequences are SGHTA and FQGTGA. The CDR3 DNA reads TGTGCCAGCAGCTATGACAGGGGGCTAGGGAAAGCTTTCTTT. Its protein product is CASSYDRGLGKAFF. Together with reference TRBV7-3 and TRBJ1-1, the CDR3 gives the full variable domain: GAGVSQTPSNKVTEKGKYVELRCDPISGHTALYWYRQSLGQGPEFLIYFQGTGAADDSGLPNDRFFAVRPEGSVSTLKIQRTERGDSAVYLCASSYDRGLGKAFFGQGTRLTVV.

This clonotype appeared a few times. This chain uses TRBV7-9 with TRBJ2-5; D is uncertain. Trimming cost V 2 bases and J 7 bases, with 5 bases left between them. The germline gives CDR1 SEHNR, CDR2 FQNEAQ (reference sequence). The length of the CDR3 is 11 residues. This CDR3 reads CASSLKGTQYF. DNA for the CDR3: TGTGCCAGCAGCTTAAAGGGGACCCAGTACTTC.

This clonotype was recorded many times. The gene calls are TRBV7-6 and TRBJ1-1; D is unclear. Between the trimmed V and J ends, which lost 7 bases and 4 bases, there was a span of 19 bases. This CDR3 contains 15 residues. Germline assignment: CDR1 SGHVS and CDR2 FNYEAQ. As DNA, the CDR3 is TGTGCCAGCACCCTCTACCCGGGCACGGGCACTGAAGCTTTCTTT. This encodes CASTLYPGTGTEAFF.

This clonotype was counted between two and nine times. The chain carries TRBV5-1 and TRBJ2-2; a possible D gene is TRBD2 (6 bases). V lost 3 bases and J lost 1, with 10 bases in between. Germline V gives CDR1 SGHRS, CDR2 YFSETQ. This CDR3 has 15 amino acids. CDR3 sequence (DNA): TGCGCCAGCAGCTGGGACTCGTTGAACACCGGGGAGCTGTTTTTT. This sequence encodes CASSWDSLNTGELFF.

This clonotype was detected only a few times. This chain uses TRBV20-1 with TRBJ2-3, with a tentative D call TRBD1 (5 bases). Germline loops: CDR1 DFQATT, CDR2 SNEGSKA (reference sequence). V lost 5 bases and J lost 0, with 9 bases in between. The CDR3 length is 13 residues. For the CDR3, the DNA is TGCAGTGCTCAGGGTAGGAGCACAGATACGCAGTATTTT. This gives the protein CSAQGRSTDTQYF.

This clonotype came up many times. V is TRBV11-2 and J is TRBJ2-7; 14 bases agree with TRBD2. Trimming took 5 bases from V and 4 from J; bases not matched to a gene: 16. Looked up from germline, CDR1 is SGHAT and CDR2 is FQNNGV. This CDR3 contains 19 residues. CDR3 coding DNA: TGTGCCAGCAGCCAGCTCCGCCCGGGGACTAGCGGGAGACTTTACGAGCAGTACTTC. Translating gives CASSQLRPGTSGRLYEQYF.

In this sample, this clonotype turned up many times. CDR3 sequence (DNA): TGCGCCAGCAGCCCCGGGACAGGGTCTGTCCTCTATGGCTACACCTTC. Its translation: CASSPGTGSVLYGYTF. The rearrangement joins TRBV4-1 to TRBJ1-2; 9 nucleotides align to TRBD1. Trimming at V came to 4 bases and at J to 4 bases, leaving 10 bases not matched to a gene. Looked up from germline, CDR1 is MGHRA and CDR2 is YSYEKL. This CDR3 region has 16 residues.

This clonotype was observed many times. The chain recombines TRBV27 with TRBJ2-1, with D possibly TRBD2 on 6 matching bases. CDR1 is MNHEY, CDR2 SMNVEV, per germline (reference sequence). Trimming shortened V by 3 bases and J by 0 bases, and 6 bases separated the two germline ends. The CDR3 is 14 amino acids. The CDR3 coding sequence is TGTGCCAGCAGTTTCGGGAGCTCCTACAATGAGCAGTTCTTC. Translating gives CASSFGSSYNEQFF.

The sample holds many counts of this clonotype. The DNA for the CDR3 is TGTGCCAGCTCACCCCGGACAGGGGGCTACGAGCAGTACTTC. Encoded protein: CASSPRTGGYEQYF. V usage is TRBV18 and J usage is TRBJ2-7; 10 bases align to TRBD1. V lost 3 bases, J lost 3 bases, and 2 bases stayed unmatched. Looked up from germline, CDR1 is KGHSH and CDR2 is LQKENI. The CDR3 is 14 amino acids.

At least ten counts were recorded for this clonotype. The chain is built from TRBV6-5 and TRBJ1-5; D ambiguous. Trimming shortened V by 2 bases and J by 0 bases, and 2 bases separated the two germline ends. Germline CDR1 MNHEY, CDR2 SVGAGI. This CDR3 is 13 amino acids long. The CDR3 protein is CASSYNSNQPQHF. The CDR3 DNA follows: TGTGCCAGCAGTTACAATAGCAATCAGCCCCAGCATTTT.